This T cell receptor (beta chain) came from a study of Ad26.COV2.S vaccination and SARS-CoV-2 variants. In the study overall: Ad26.COV2.S given intramuscularly, once or twice 56 days apart.

Treatment meaning: 15 to 20 received Ad26.COV2.S at low or high dose, single or two shots; 5 received placebo; per-sample allocation not given. Collection of samples fell on day 63 after the first vaccine or placebo injection. Aged 18-55 years, donor was enrolled in Boston in about 2020. Study-wide points: Those who received vaccine or placebo ended up with similar non-spike TCR breadth. TCR breadth and depth analyses may have underestimated total T cell responses.

Profiled with immunoSEQ multiplex PCR; TCRdb holds only in-frame clones, not every one. The sample contains roughly 680,000 clones, about 90% of which appear only once. The CDR3 is 13 amino acids. V lost 6 bases, J lost 4 bases, and 3 bases stayed unmatched. The germline V gene has CDR1 LGHDT and CDR2 YNNKEL (reference sequence). Worth noting for this clone: The antigen is not known.

This clonotype was sampled from a person aged 18-60 years who received the Ad26.COV2.S COVID-19 vaccine or a placebo. The material was peripheral blood, obtained in a trial of Ad26.COV2.S vaccine versus placebo. This chain connects TRBV3-1 (or the pseudogene TRBV3-2) to TRBJ2-3; 8 bases align to TRBD1. This chain's CDR3 is CASRRTGPDTQYF. CDR3 in DNA: TGTGCCAGCAGACGGACAGGGCCAGATACGCAGTATTTT.